These 7 T cell receptor beta chains share one sample of origin, sequenced in a study of blood T cell repertoires in COVID-19. This table comes from immunoSEQ multiplex PCR, and its TCRdb copy is limited to in-frame clones, with some not included. The sample carries about 91,000 clones, 60% to 85% recorded once. Sequenced material: peripheral blood. The receptors stem from a man between 70 and 80 years old with acute or convalescent COVID-19.

V gene TRBV5-8 combines with J gene TRBJ1-2; 10 bases align to TRBD1. Germline V gene data show CDR1 as SGHTS and CDR2 as YDEGEE. Trimming removed 2 bases from V and 8 bases from J; junction bases left unmatched: 15. The length of the CDR3 is 17 residues. This CDR3 is CASSFRDRGRRQHGYTF. The CDR3 DNA reads TGTGCCAGCAGCTTCAGAGACAGGGGGCGAAGGCAGCACGGCTACACCTTC.

V usage is TRBV10-3 and J usage is TRBJ2-3; 10 bases are a match to TRBD1. The germline V gene encodes CDR1 ENHRY and CDR2 SYGVKD. The CDR3 has 16 amino acids. The ends lost 4 bases at V and 3 bases at J; junction bases unmatched: 7. This CDR3 is CAISVVKGQGTDTQYF. The DNA for the CDR3 is TGTGCCATCAGTGTAGTGAAGGGACAGGGGACAGATACGCAGTATTTT.

The chain joins TRBV27 to TRBJ1-5; D uncertain. V gave up 3 bases and J gave up 0 bases, with 9 bases separating them. CDR3 length: 15 amino acids. Per the germline V gene, CDR1 is MNHEY and CDR2 is SMNVEV (reference sequence). CDR3: CASSFAGSSNQPQHF. As DNA, the CDR3 is TGTGCCAGCAGTTTTGCAGGCTCTAGCAATCAGCCCCAGCATTTT.

The J gene is TRBJ2-7, the V gene TRBV5-6, with D perhaps matching TRBD1 (6 bases). The CDR3 covers 13 residues. Per the germline V gene, CDR1 is SGHDT and CDR2 is YYEEEE. The V end was cut by 0 bases, the J end by 3 bases, with 7 bases between. The CDR3 spells CASSLVQGYEQYF. The CDR3 DNA is TGTGCCAGCAGCTTGGTACAGGGCTACGAGCAGTACTTC.

The chain combines TRBV9 with TRBJ2-2; D remains ambiguous. Trimming stripped 2 bases from V and 0 bases from J, with 11 bases between. CDR3 length: 16 residues. CDR1 and CDR2 (germline): SGDLS, YYNGEE. CDR3 sequence reads: CASSVSPGANTGELFF. As DNA, the CDR3 is TGTGCCAGCAGCGTCTCTCCCGGTGCGAACACCGGGGAGCTGTTTTTT.

This chain connects TRBV10-3 to TRBJ2-2; D gene uncertain. Germline loops: CDR1 ENHRY, CDR2 SYGVKD. CDR3 length: 14 residues. Trimming removed 3 bases from V and 4 bases from J, with 9 bases in between. The CDR3 protein is CAISDRQPTGELFF. CDR3 sequence (DNA): TGTGCCATCAGTGACAGGCAGCCCACCGGGGAGCTGTTTTTT.

A few counts support this clone. V usage is TRBV2 and J usage is TRBJ2-3; the match to TRBD1 covers 11 bases. Trimming removed 4 bases from V and 4 bases from J; junction bases left unmatched: 1. The V gene's germline CDR1 is SNHLY and CDR2 FYNNEI. This CDR3 spans 14 amino acids. The CDR3: CASSGTGGADTQYF. In DNA form, the CDR3 reads TGTGCCAGCAGTGGGACAGGGGGCGCAGATACGCAGTATTTT. Full variable domain (remainder filled in from reference TRBV2 and TRBJ2-3): EPEVTQTPSHQVTQMGQEVILRCVPISNHLYFYWYRQILGQKVEFLVSFYNNEISEKSEIFDDQFSVERPDGSNFTLKIRSTKLEDSAMYFCASSGTGGADTQYFGPGTRLTVL.